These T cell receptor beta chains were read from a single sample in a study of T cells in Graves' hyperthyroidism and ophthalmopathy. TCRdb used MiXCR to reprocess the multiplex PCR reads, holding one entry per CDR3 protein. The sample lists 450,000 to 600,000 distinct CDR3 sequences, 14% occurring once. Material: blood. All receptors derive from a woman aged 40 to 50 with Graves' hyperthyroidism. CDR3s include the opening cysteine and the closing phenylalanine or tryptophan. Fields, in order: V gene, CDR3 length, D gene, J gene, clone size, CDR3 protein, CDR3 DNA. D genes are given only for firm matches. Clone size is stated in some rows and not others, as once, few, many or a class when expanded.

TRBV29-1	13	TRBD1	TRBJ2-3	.	CSEWTGGTDTQYF	TGCAGCGAGTGGACAGGGGGCACAGATACGCAGTATTTT
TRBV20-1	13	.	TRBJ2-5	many	CSARDGAEETQYF	TGCAGTGCTAGAGACGGAGCGGAAGAGACCCAGTACTTC
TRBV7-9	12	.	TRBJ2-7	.	CASSSTEYEQYF	TGTGCCAGCAGCTCGACAGAGTACGAGCAGTACTTC
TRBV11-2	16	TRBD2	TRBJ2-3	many	CASSLVAGGTTDTQYF	TGTGCCAGCAGCTTAGTTGCGGGAGGGACCACAGATACGCAGTATTTT
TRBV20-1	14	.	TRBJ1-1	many	CSASDHRGGAEAFF	TGCAGTGCTAGTGACCACCGTGGGGGCGCTGAAGCTTTCTTT
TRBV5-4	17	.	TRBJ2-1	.	CASSTTVGGRTYNEQFF	TGTGCCAGCAGCACGACGGTGGGAGGTAGAACTTACAATGAGCAGTTCTTC
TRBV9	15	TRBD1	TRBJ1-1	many	CARSISGGRNTEAFF	TGTGCCAGGTCAATTTCAGGGGGCAGGAACACTGAAGCTTTCTTT
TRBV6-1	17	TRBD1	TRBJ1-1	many	CASTRNGQGAARTEAFF	TGTGCCAGCACTCGGAACGGGCAGGGGGCTGCACGCACTGAAGCTTTCTTT
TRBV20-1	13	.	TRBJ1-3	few	CSARPKSGNTIYF	TGCAGTGCTAGGCCGAAGTCGGGAAACACCATATATTTT
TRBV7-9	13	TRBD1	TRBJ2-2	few	CASSGQAEGELFF	TGTGCCAGCAGCGGACAGGCCGAAGGGGAGCTGTTTTTT
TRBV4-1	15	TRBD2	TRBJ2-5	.	CASSQVGLVGETQYF	TGCGCCAGCAGCCAAGTTGGACTAGTTGGTGAGACCCAGTACTTC
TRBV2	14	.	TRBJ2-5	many	CASSDRHPGETQYF	TGTGCCAGCAGTGACAGACACCCTGGGGAGACCCAGTACTTC
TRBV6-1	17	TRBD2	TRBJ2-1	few	CASSERSGTSGNGEQFF	TGTGCCAGCAGTGAGCGATCCGGGACTAGCGGGAACGGTGAGCAGTTCTTC
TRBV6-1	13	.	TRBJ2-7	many	CASSQGVNYEQYF	TGTGCCAGCAGCCAAGGTGTAAACTACGAGCAGTACTTC
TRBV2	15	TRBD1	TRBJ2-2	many	CASRGTGGLTGELFF	TGTGCCAGCAGGGGGACAGGGGGCCTCACCGGGGAGCTGTTTTTT
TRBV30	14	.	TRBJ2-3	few	CAWSVDSFTDTQYF	TGTGCCTGGAGTGTAGATAGCTTCACAGATACGCAGTATTTT
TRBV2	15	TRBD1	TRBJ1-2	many	CASSDPGGAWEGYTF	TGTGCCAGCAGTGACCCAGGGGGCGCATGGGAGGGCTACACCTTC
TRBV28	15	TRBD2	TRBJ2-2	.	CASSALAVNTGELFF	TGTGCCAGCAGTGCCCTAGCGGTAAACACCGGGGAGCTGTTTTTT
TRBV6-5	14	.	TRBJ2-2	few	CASSYRSSHGELFF	TGTGCCAGCAGTTATCGGTCTAGTCACGGGGAGCTGTTTTTT
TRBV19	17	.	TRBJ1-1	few	CASSIAIGDGVNIEAFF	TGTGCCAGTAGTATAGCGATCGGGGACGGAGTGAACATTGAAGCTTTCTTT
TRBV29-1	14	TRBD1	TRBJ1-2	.	CSVLTGGANYGYTF	TGCAGCGTTCTTACAGGGGGAGCTAACTATGGCTACACCTTC
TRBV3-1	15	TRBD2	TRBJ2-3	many	CASSLSGRPTDTQYF	TGTGCCAGCAGCCTTAGCGGGAGGCCCACAGATACGCAGTATTTT
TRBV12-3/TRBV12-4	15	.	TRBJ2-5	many	CASSFGGSTRETQYF	TGTGCCAGCAGTTTCGGTGGGAGCACGCGAGAGACCCAGTACTTC
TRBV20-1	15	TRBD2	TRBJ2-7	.	CSARVRSGSLREQYF	TGCAGTGCTAGAGTTCGAAGCGGGAGCTTACGCGAGCAGTACTTC
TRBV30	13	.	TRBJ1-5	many	CAWSTGVEQPQHF	TGTGCCTGGTCTACGGGAGTGGAGCAGCCCCAGCATTTT
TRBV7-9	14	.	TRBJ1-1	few	CASSFTQGYTEAFF	TGTGCCAGCAGCTTTACCCAGGGTTACACTGAAGCTTTCTTT
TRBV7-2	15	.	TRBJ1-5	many	CASSMEGNSNQPQHF	TGTGCCAGCAGCATGGAGGGCAATAGCAATCAGCCCCAGCATTTT
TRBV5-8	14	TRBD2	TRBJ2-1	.	CASSPGLAFYEQFF	TGTGCCAGCAGTCCGGGACTAGCGTTTTATGAGCAGTTCTTC
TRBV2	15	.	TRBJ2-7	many	CASTPGGTASYEQYF	TGTGCCAGCACCCCCGGCGGGACAGCCTCCTACGAGCAGTACTTC
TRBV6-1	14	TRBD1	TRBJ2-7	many	CASRAETGNYEQYF	TGTGCCAGCAGGGCCGAGACAGGGAACTACGAGCAGTACTTC
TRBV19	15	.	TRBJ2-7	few	CASSTRDGEYYEQYF	TGTGCCAGTAGTACACGGGACGGAGAATACTACGAGCAGTACTTC
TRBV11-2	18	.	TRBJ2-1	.	CASNIKPETRISYNEQFF	TGTGCCAGCAACATCAAACCGGAGACTAGGATCTCCTACAATGAGCAGTTCTTC
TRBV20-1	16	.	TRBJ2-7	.	CSAIDGSRPGGNEQYF	TGCAGTGCTATTGACGGGAGCCGACCGGGCGGCAATGAGCAGTACTTC
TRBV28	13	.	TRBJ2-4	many	CASLQKKSNIQYF	TGTGCCAGCTTACAGAAGAAGAGTAACATTCAGTACTTC
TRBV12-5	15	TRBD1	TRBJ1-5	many	CASGLGQGAHQPQHF	TGTGCTAGTGGTTTGGGACAGGGGGCACATCAGCCCCAGCATTTT
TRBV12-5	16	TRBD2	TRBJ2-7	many	CASDDPGGPIWDEQYF	TGTGCTAGTGATGACCCGGGAGGCCCCATATGGGACGAGCAGTACTTC
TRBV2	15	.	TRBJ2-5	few	CASSVDSTREETQYF	TGTGCCAGCAGTGTGGACAGTACTAGAGAAGAGACCCAGTACTTC
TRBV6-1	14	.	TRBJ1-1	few	CASSFQQGSTEAFF	TGTGCCAGCAGTTTCCAACAGGGAAGCACTGAAGCTTTCTTT
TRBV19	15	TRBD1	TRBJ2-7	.	CASSTGQGGNYEQYF	TGTGCCAGTAGTACGGGACAGGGGGGTAACTACGAGCAGTACTTC
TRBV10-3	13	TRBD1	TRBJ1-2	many	CAISADRAGGYTF	TGTGCCATCAGTGCAGACAGGGCAGGAGGCTACACCTTC
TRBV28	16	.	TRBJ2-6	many	CASRGGSRVGANVLTF	TGTGCCAGCAGGGGGGGAAGTCGAGTTGGGGCCAACGTCCTGACTTTC
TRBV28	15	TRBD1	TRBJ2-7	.	CASSLAGQVNYEQYF	TGTGCCAGCAGTTTAGCGGGACAGGTAAACTACGAGCAGTACTTC
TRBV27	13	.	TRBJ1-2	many	CASSPQGRGGYTF	TGTGCCAGCAGCCCCCAGGGGAGGGGAGGCTACACCTTC
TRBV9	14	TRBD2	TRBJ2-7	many	CASSVGGGEGEQYF	TGTGCCAGCAGCGTAGGGGGAGGGGAGGGCGAGCAGTACTTC
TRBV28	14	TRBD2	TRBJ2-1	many	CASSLKREGDEQFF	TGTGCCAGCAGTTTAAAACGGGAGGGCGATGAGCAGTTCTTC
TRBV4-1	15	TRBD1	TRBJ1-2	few	CASSHNRQGAYGYTF	TGCGCCAGCAGCCATAATAGACAGGGGGCCTATGGCTACACCTTC
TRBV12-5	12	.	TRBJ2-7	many	CASGLSLYEQYF	TGTGCTAGTGGTTTGTCCCTTTACGAGCAGTACTTC
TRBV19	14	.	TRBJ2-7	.	CASSRGLATYEQYF	TGTGCCAGTAGCCGGGGGCTAGCGACCTACGAGCAGTACTTC
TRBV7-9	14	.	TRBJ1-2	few	CASSLPRQGIGYTF	TGTGCCAGCAGCCTCCCCAGGCAGGGGATAGGCTACACCTTC